This T cell receptor beta chain was sequenced for a study of shared clonotypes between healthy human individuals. Turning to the study itself: There were three CD4 naive, three CD4 memory, two CD8 naive and one CD8 memory plates per donor.

Naive CD8 cells, CD45RO-negative and positively selected for CCR7, excluded terminally differentiated effector memory CD45RA+ cells. Looked up from germline, CDR1 is MDHEN and CDR2 is SYDVKM. V lost 3 bases, J lost 4 bases, and 9 bases lay in between. The CDR3 spans 14 residues. In regard to this clone: Its antigen remains unidentified.

This table comes from immunoSEQ multiplex PCR, and its TCRdb copy is limited to in-frame clones, with some not included. The sample holds about 2.1 million clones, around 93% seen once. Overall study findings and caveats: The sampled material consisted only of blood, and tissue repertoires are likely to differ.

What was sequenced was naive CD8+ T cells from PBMCs. This clonotype was obtained from a young man in good health. Some clones in this sample may be carry-over from other donors' samples. This chain connects TRBV28 to TRBJ2-2, with D hard to call. CDR3 loop: CASSFNYPTGELFF. CDR3 in DNA: TGTGCCAGCAGTTTTAACTACCCCACCGGGGAGCTGTTTTTT.